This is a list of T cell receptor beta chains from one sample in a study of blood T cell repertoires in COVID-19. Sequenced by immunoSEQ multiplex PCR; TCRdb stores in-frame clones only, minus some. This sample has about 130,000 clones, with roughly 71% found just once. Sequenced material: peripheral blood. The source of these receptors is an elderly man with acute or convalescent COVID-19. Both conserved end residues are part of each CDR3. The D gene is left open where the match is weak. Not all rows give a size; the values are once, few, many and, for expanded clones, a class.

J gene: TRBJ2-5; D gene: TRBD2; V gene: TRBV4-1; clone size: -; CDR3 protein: CASSQGLAGAGTQYF; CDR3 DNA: TGCGCCAGCAGCCAAGGACTAGCGGGGGCGGGGACCCAGTACTTC
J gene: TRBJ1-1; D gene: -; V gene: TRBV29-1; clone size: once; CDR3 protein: CSVGGLPDTEAFF; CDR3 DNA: TGCAGCGTTGGCGGTTTACCGGACACTGAAGCTTTCTTT
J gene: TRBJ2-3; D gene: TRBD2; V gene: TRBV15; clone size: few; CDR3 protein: CATGHVAGVTDTQYF; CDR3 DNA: TGTGCCACCGGACACGTAGCGGGGGTCACAGATACGCAGTATTTT
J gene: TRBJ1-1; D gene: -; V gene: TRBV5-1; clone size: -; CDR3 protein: CASSPGTRTAGAFF; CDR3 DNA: TGCGCCAGCAGCCCCGGGACTCGAACGGCGGGAGCTTTCTTT
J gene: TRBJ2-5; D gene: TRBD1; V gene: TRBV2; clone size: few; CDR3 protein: CASRGTGGGETQYF; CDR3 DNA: TGTGCCAGCAGAGGAACAGGGGGCGGTGAGACCCAGTACTTC
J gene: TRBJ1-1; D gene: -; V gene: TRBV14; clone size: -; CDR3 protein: CASSRLITNTEAFF; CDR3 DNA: TGTGCCAGCAGCCGCTTGATCACTAACACTGAAGCTTTCTTT
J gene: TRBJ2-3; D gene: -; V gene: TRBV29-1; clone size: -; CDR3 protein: CSVDTGTQTDTQYF; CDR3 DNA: TGCAGCGTTGATACTGGGACACAAACAGATACGCAGTATTTT
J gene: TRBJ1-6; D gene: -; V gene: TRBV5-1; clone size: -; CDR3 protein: CASGGTVNSPLHF; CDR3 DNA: TGCGCCAGCGGGGGGACGGTGAATTCACCCCTCCACTTT
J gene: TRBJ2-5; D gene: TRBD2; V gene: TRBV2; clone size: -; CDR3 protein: CASSEAASGAVETQYF; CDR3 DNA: TGTGCCAGCAGTGAGGCGGCTAGCGGGGCGGTAGAGACCCAGTACTTC
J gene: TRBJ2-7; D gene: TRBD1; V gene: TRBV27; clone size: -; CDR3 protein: CASIETGLGGEQYF; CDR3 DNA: TGTGCCAGCATTGAGACAGGGTTGGGCGGCGAGCAGTACTTC
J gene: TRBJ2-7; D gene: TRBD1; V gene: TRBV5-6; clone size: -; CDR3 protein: CASSMGQGAYEQYF; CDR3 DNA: TGTGCCAGCAGCATGGGACAGGGGGCGTACGAGCAGTACTTC
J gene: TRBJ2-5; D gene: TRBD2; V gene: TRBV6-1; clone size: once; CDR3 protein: CASSESASGGVETQYF; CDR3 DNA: TGTGCCAGCAGTGAATCGGCTAGCGGGGGGGTGGAGACCCAGTACTTC
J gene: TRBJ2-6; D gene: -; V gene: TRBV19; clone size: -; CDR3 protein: CASSIGPGAGANVLTF; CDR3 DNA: TGTGCCAGTAGTATAGGGCCAGGGGCTGGGGCCAACGTCCTGACTTTC
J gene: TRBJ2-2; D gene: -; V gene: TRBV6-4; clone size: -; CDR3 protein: CASSDRGGTGELFF; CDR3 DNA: TGTGCCAGCAGTGACAGGGGCGGCACCGGGGAGCTGTTTTTT
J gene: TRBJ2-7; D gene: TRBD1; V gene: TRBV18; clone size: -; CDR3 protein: CASSPILGQVYYEQYF; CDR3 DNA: TGTGCCAGCTCCCCGATTTTGGGACAGGTTTATTACGAGCAGTACTTC
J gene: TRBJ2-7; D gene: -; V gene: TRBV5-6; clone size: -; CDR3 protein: CASSLDQGGEQYF; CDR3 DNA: TGTGCCAGCAGCTTGGATCAGGGTGGCGAGCAGTACTTC
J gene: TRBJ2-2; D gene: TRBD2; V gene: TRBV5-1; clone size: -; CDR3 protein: CASSTLPAGERPGELFF; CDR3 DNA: TGCGCCAGCAGCACCCTTCCCGCGGGGGAGCGACCCGGGGAGCTGTTTTTT
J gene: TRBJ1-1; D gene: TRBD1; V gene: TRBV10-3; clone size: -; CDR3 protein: CAIRDRGMNTEAFF; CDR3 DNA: TGTGCCATCAGGGACAGGGGGATGAACACTGAAGCTTTCTTT
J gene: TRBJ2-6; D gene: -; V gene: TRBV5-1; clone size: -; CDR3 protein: CASSLSIPTTGANVLTF; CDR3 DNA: TGCGCCAGCAGCTTGTCCATCCCGACAACTGGGGCCAACGTCCTGACTTTC
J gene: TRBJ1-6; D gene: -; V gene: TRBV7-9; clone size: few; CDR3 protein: CASHGGGNSPLHF; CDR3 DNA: TGTGCCAGCCACGGAGGAGGTAATTCACCCCTCCACTTT
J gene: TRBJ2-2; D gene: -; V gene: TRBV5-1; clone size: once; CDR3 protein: CASRGLVGRPTGELFF; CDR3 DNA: TGCGCCAGCAGGGGCTTGGTTGGCAGACCCACCGGGGAGCTGTTTTTT
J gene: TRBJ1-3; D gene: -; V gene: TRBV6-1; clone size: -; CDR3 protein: CASSELLWAGAYTIYF; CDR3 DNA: TGTGCCAGCAGTGAACTTTTGTGGGCAGGGGCATACACCATATATTTT
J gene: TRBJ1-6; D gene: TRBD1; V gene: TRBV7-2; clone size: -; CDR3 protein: CASSLGQGDFAPLHF; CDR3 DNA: TGTGCCAGCAGCTTAGGACAGGGGGACTTCGCACCCCTCCACTTT
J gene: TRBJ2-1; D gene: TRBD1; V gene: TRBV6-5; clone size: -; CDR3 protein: CASSYLQGAYGNEQFF; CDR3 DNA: TGTGCCAGCAGTTACCTACAGGGGGCATATGGGAATGAGCAGTTCTTC
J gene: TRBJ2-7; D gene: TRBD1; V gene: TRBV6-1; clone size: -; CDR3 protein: CASSTWDRGSYEQYF; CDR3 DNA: TGTGCCAGCAGTACTTGGGACAGAGGCTCCTACGAGCAGTACTTC
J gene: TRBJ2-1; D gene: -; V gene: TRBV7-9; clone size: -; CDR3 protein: CASSLMILGSYNEQFF; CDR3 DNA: TGTGCCAGCAGCTTAATGATACTAGGATCCTACAATGAGCAGTTCTTC
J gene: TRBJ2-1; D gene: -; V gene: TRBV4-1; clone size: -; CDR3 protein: CASSPQGRAYNEQFF; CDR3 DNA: TGCGCCAGCAGCCCACAGGGTAGGGCCTACAATGAGCAGTTCTTC
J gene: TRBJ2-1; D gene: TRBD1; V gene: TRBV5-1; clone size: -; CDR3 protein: CASSPPGTGGANEQFF; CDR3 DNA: TGCGCCAGCAGCCCCCCCGGGACAGGGGGCGCCAATGAGCAGTTCTTC
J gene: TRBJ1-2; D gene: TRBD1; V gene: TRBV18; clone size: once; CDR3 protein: CASSTGTGAVGYTF; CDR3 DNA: TGTGCCAGCTCAACCGGGACAGGGGCTGTTGGCTACACCTTC
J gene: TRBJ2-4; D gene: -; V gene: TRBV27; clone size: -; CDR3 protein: CASSLRRDTSKNIQYF; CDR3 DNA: TGTGCCAGCAGTCTCCGCCGGGACACGTCTAAAAACATTCAGTACTTC
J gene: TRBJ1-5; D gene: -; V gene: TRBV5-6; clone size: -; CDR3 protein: CASSPSVDSNQPQHF; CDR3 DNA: TGTGCCAGCAGCCCGTCGGTCGATAGCAATCAGCCCCAGCATTTT
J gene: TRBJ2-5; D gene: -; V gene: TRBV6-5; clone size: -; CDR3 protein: CASSYPTGSGGETQYF; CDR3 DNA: TGTGCCAGCAGTTACCCCACAGGGTCGGGCGGAGAGACCCAGTACTTC
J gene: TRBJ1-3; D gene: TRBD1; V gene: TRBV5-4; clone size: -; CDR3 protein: CASSLAGRGSGNTIYF; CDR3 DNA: TGTGCCAGCAGCTTGGCCGGCAGGGGGTCCGGAAACACCATATATTTT
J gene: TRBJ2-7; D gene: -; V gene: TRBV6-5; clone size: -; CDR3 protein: CASSTGSSYEQYF; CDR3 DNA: TGTGCCAGCAGTACTGGGAGTTCCTACGAGCAGTACTTC
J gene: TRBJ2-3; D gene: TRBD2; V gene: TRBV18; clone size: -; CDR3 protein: CASSPPLAGGTDTQYF; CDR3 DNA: TGTGCCAGCTCACCACCTCTTGCGGGGGGCACAGATACGCAGTATTTT
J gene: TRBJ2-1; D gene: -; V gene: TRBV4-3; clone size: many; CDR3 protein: CASSPTGGGNEQFF; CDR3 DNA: TGCGCCAGCAGCCCAACAGGGGGGGGGAATGAGCAGTTCTTC
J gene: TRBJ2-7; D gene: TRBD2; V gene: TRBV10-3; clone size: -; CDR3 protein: CAISESGLAGGRSSYEQYF; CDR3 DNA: TGTGCCATCAGTGAGTCCGGTCTAGCGGGGGGGCGTTCCTCCTACGAGCAGTACTTC
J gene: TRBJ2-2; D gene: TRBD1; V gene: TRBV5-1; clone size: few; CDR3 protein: CASSQDRSNTGELFF; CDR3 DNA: TGCGCCAGCAGCCAGGACAGGTCGAACACCGGGGAGCTGTTTTTT
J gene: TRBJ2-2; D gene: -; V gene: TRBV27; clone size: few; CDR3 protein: CASTTNSGGTGELFF; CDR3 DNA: TGTGCCAGCACCACAAATTCAGGAGGTACCGGGGAGCTGTTTTTT
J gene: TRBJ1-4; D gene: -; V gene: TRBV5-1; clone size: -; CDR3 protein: CASSLAEAVPVELFF; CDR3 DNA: TGCGCCAGCAGCTTGGCCGAGGCGGTCCCCGTGGAACTGTTTTTT